The source of this TCR beta chain is a study of post-analysis software for immune sequencing data. Study observations and caveats: Patients showed TRBV5-6, TRBV5-1 and TRBV20-1 among about five TRBV segments more frequent than in controls. The F measure placed samples prepared in the same batch into strongly shared clusters.

In the case of this clonotype: Its target is not known.

Germline V gene sequence: CDR1 PRHDT, CDR2 FYEKMQ (reference sequence). The ends were cut back, 5 bases at V and 0 bases at J, with 17 bases in the middle. This CDR3 contains 17 residues. cDNA libraries of TCR beta carried unique molecular identifiers. TCRdb called the PCR reads again in MiXCR, with one record for every CDR3 protein. The sample contains about 770,000 distinct CDR3 sequences, roughly 50% of which appear only once. The J gene is TRBJ1-3, the V gene TRBV13, with a possible D match to TRBD1 (5 bases). Sequencing was performed on blood. This sequence originates from a girl aged 5 to 17 with multiple sclerosis. This chain's CDR3 is CASSPKDEGPSGNTIYF. CDR3 nucleotide sequence: TGTGCCAGCAGCCCCAAGGACGAGGGACCCTCTGGAAACACCATATATTTT.